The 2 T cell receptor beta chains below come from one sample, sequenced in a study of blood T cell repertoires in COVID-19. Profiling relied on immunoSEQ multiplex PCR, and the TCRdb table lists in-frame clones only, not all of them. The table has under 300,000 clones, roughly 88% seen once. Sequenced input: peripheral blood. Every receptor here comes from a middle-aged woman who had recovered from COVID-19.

The CDR3 DNA reads as TGTGCCAGCAGTCTGACACGCACAGATACGCAGTATTTT. Amino acid sequence: CASSLTRTDTQYF. The rearrangement uses TRBV2 and TRBJ2-3; D gene ambiguous. Germline V gene sequence: CDR1 SNHLY, CDR2 FYNNEI. The V end was cut by 5 bases, the J end by 1 base, with 7 bases between. The CDR3 is 13 residues long.

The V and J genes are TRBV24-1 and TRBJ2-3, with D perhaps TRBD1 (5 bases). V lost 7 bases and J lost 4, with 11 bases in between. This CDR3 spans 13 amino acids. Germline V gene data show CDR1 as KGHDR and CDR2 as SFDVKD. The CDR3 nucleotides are TGTGCCACCAGCGCTCGCAGGGCAGATACGCAGTATTTT. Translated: CATSARRADTQYF.